This TCR beta chain was sequenced in a study of T cells expressing NK-cell markers. Study-level information: Most of the eight sequenced donors were HCMV-seropositive; one was seronegative. Study-level points and caveats: There were four donors in whom these clonotypes also led the CD3+CD56-NKG2C+ fraction.

Germline CDR1 DFQATT, CDR2 SNEGSKA (reference sequence). CDR3 length equals 14 residues. As concerns this clonotype: What it recognizes is unknown.

Researchers built TCR beta cDNA using 5'RACE template switching with UMIs. From its re-call of the 5' RACE reads, TCRdb lists each CDR3 protein once, without DNA. The listing records about 380,000 distinct CDR3 sequences. The sequence derives from a man aged 18-69 years in good health. Material: blood T cells: a sorted CD56 or NKG2C T cell subset, CD4+ or CD8+ T cells, or bulk PBMC T cells (not recorded which). The genes are TRBV20-1 and TRBJ2-7; checking the TCRdb D call of TRBD1 is not possible without DNA. The CDR3 spells CSASPGQGTFEQYF.